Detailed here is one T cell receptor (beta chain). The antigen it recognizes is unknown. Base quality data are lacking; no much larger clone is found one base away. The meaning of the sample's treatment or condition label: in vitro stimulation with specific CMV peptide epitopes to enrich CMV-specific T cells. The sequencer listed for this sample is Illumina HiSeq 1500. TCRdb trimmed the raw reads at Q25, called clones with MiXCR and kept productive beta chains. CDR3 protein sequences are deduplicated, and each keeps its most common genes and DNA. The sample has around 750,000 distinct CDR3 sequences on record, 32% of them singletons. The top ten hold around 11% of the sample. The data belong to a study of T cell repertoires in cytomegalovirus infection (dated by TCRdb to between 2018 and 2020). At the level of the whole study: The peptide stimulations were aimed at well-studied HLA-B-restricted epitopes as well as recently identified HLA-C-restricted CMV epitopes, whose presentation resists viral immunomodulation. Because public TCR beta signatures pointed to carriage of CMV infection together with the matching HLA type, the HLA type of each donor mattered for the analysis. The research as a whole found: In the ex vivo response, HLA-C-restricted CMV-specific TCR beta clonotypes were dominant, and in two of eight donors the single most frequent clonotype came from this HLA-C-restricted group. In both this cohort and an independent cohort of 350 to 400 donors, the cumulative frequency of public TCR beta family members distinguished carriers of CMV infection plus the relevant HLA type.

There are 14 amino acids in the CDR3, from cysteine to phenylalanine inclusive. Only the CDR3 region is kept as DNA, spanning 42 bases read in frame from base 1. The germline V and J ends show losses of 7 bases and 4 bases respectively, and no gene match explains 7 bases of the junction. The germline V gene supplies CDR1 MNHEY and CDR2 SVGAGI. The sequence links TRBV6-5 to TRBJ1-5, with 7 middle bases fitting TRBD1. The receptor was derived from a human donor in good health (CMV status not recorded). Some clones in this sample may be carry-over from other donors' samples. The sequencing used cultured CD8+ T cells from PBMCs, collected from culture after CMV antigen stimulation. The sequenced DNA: TGTGCCAGCACCACAGTACAGGGGAATCAGCCCCAGCATTTT. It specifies CASTTVQGNQPQHF.